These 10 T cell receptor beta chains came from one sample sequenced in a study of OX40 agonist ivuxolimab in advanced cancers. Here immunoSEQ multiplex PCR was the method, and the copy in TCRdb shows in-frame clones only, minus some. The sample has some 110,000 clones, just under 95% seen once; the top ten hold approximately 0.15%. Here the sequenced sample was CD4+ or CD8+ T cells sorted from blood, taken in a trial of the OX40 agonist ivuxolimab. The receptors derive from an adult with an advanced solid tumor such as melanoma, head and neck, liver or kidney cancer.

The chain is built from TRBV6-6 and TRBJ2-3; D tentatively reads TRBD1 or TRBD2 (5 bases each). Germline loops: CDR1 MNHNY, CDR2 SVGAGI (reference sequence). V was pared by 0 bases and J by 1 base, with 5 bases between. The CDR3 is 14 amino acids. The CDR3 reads CASSYSGGTDTQYF. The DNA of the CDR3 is TGTGCCAGCAGTTACTCGGGGGGCACAGATACGCAGTATTTT.

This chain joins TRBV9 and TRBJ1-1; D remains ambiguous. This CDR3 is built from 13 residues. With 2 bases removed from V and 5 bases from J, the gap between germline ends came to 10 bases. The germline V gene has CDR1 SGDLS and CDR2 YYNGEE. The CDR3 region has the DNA TGTGCCAGCAGCGTCTCTGGCGGGACTGAAGCTTTCTTT. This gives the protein CASSVSGGTEAFF.

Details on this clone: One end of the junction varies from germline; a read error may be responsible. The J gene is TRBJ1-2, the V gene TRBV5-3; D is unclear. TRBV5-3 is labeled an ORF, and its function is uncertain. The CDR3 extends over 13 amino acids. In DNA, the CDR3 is TGTGCCAGCAGCTTGCAAGGGCGGAATGGCTACACCTTC. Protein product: CASSLQGRNGYTF.

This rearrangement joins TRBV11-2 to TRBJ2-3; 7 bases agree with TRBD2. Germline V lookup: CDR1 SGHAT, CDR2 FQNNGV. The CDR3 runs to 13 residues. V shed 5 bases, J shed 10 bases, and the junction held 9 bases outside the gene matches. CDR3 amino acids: CASSPSGLAAQYF. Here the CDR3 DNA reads TGTGCCAGCAGCCCGTCCGGGCTAGCGGCGCAGTATTTT.

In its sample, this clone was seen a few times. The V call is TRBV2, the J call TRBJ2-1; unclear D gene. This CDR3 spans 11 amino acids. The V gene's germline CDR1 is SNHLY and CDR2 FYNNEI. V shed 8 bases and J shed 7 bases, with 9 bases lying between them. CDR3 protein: CASGPENEQFF. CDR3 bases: TGTGCCAGCGGGCCCGAGAATGAGCAGTTCTTC.

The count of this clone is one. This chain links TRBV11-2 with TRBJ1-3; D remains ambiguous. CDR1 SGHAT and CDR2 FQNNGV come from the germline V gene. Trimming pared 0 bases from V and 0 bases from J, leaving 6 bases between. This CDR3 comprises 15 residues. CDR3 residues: CASSLDRYSGNTIYF. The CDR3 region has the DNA TGTGCCAGCAGCTTAGATAGATACTCTGGAAACACCATATATTTT.

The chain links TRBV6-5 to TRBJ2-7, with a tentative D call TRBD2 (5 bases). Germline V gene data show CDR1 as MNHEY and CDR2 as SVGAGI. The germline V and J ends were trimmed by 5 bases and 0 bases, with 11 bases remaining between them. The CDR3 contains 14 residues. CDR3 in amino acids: CASSEFEGSYEQYF. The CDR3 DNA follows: TGTGCCAGCAGTGAATTTGAGGGCTCCTACGAGCAGTACTTC.

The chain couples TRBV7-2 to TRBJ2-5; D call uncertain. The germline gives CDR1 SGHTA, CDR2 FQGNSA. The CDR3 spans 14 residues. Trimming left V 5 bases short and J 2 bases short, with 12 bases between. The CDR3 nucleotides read TGTGCCAGCAGCCCTAATCGGATACAAGAGACCCAGTACTTC. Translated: CASSPNRIQETQYF. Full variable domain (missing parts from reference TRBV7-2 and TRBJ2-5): GAGVSQSPSNKVTEKGKDVELRCDPISGHTALYWYRQSLGQGLEFLIYFQGNSAPDKSGLPSDRFSAERTGGSVSTLTIQRTQQEDSAVYLCASSPNRIQETQYFGPGTRLLVL.

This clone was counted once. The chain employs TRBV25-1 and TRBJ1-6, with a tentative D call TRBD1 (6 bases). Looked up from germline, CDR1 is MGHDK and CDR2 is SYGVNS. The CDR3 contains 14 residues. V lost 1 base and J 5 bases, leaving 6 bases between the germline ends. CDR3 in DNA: TGTGCCAGCAGTGAATGGACAGATAATTCACCCCTCCACTTT. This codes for CASSEWTDNSPLHF.

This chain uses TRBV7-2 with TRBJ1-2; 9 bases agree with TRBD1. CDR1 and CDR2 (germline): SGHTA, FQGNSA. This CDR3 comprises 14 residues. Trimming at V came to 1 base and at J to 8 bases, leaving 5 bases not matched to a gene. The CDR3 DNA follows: TGTGCCAGCAGCTTAGGAGGACAGGGGCCAGGCTACACCTTC. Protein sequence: CASSLGGQGPGYTF.